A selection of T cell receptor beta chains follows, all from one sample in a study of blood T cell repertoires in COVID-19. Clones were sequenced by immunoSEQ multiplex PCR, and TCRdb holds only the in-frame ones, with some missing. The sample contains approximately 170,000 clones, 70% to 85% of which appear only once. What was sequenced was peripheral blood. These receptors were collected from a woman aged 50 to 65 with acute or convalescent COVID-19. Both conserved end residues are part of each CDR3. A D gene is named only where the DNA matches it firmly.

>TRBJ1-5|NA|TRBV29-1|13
CSFQVGQNQPQHF
TGCAGCTTCCAGGTAGGACAGAATCAGCCCCAGCATTTT
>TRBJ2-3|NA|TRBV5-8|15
CASSRRGPSTDTQYF
TGTGCCAGCAGTCGGAGGGGGCCTAGCACAGATACGCAGTATTTT
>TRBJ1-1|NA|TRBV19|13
CASTMGASTEAFF
TGTGCCAGTACCATGGGGGCCAGCACTGAAGCTTTCTTT
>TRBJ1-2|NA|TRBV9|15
CASSPDPGRHYGYTF
TGTGCCAGCAGCCCAGACCCCGGCAGGCACTATGGCTACACCTTC
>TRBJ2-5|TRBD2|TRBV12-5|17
CASGLGGLAGESETQYF
TGTGCTAGTGGTTTGGGGGGACTAGCGGGAGAATCCGAGACCCAGTACTTC
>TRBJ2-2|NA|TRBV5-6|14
CASTSSRNTGELFF
TGTGCCAGCACCTCATCTAGGAACACCGGGGAGCTGTTTTTT
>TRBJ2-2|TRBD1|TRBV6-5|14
CASRPDRGSGELFF
TGTGCCAGCAGGCCGGACAGGGGGAGCGGGGAGCTGTTTTTT
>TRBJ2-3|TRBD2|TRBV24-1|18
CATSGVAGGPGSTDTQYF
TGTGCCACCAGTGGAGTAGCGGGAGGGCCGGGTAGCACAGATACGCAGTATTTT
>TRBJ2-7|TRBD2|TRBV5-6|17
CASSSGLAGVFSYEQYF
TGTGCCAGCAGCTCGGGACTAGCGGGAGTCTTCTCCTACGAGCAGTACTTC
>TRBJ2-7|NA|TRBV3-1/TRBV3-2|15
CASSQDREYSYEQYF
TGTGCCAGCAGCCAAGATCGGGAGTACTCCTACGAGCAGTACTTC
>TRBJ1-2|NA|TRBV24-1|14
CATSDSTGNYGYTF
TGTGCCACCAGTGATTCCACCGGGAACTATGGCTACACCTTC
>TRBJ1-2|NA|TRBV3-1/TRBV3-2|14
CASSLYMGGYGYTF
TGTGCCAGCAGCCTCTACATGGGGGGCTATGGCTACACCTTC
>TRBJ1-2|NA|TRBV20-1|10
CSVRTDGYTF
TGCAGTGTTAGGACTGACGGCTACACCTTC